This TCR beta chain was recovered during a study of shared clonotypes between healthy human individuals. Sequencing on ten immunoSEQ deep assay plates was performed for unsorted PBMC DNA. Original analysis: Because ImmunoSEQ provided only junction sequences with no quality scores, the filtering differed. Method: immunoSEQ multiplex PCR; TCRdb's copy keeps in-frame clones and lacks some. V, J and clone size were drawn from that table, and D and trimming were deduced from the DNA. The sample includes fewer than 550,000 clones, roughly 79% of them seen just once. CDR1 is MNHNY and CDR2 is SVGAGI in the germline V gene (reference sequence). The ends were cut back, 4 bases at V and 4 bases at J, with 10 bases in the middle. This CDR3 region has 13 residues.

Sequencing used PBMCs. The chain links TRBV6-6 to TRBJ2-5; tentatively, D is TRBD2 (6 bases). This TCR came from a woman in her forties in good health. Some clones in this sample may be carry-over from other donors' samples. CDR3 residues: CASSSQGGETQYF. The CDR3 DNA reads TGTGCCAGCAGTTCCCAGGGAGGAGAGACCCAGTACTTC.